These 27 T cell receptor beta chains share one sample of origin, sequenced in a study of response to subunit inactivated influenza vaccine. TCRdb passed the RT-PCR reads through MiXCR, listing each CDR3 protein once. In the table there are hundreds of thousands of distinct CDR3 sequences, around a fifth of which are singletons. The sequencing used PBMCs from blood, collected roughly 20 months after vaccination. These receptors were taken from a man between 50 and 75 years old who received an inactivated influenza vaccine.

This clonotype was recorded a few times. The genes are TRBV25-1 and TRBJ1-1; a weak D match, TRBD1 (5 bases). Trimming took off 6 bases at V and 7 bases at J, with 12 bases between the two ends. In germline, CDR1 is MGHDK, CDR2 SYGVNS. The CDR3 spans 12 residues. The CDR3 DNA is TGTGCCAGCAGCCTAGCGGGGGGTGAAGCTTTCTTT. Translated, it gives CASSLAGGEAFF.

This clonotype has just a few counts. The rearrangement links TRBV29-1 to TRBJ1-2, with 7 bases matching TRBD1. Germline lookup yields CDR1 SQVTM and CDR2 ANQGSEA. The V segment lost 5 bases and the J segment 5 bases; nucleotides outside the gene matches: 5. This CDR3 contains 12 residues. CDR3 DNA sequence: TGCAGCGTTACAGGGGATTGGTATGGCTACACCTTC. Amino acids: CSVTGDWYGYTF.

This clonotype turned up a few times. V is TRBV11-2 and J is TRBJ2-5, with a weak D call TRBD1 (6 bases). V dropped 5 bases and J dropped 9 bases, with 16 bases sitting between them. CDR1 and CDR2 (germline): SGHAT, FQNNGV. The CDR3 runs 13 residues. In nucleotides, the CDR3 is TGTGCCAGCAGCCCGGGGACACGAGGGGCCCAGTACTTC. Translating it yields CASSPGTRGAQYF.

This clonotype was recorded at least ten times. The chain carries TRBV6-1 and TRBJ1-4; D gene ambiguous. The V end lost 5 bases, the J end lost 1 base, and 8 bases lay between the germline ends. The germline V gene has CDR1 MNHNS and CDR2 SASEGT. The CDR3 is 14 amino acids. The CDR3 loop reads CASSQTLTNEKLFF. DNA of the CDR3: TGTGCCAGCAGTCAGACATTAACTAATGAAAAACTGTTTTTT.

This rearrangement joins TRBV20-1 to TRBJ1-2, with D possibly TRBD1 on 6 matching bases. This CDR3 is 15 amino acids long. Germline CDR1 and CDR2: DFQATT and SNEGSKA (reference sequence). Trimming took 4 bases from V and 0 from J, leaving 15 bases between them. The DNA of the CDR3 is TGCAGTGCTATAGCCGGGGACACCGCTAACTATGGCTACACCTTC. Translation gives CSAIAGDTANYGYTF.

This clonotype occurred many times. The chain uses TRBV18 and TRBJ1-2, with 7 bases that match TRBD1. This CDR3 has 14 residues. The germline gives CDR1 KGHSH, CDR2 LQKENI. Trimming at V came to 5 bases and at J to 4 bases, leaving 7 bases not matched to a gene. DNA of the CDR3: TGTGCCAGCTCAATGGGACAGACCCCCTATGGCTACACCTTC. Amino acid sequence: CASSMGQTPYGYTF.

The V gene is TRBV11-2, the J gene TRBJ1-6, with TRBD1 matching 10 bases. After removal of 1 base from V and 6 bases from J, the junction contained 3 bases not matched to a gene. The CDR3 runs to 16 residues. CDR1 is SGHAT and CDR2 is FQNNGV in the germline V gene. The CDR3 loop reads CASSLAGQGSNSPLHF. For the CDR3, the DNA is TGTGCCAGCAGCTTAGCGGGACAGGGGTCTAATTCACCCCTCCACTTT.

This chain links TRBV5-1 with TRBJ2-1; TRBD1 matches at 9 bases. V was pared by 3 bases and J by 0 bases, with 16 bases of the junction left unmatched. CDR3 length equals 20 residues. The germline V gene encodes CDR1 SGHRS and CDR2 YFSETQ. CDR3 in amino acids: CASSSSYGTGQISSYNEQFF. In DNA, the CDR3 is TGCGCCAGCAGCTCCTCGTATGGGACAGGGCAGATTAGCTCCTACAATGAGCAGTTCTTC.

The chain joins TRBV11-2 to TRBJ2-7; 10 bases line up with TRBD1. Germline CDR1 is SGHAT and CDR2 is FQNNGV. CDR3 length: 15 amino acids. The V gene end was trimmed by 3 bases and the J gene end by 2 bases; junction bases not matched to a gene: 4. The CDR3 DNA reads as TGTGCCAGCAGCTTCCACGGACAGGGGGCCTACGAGCAGTACTTC. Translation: CASSFHGQGAYEQYF.

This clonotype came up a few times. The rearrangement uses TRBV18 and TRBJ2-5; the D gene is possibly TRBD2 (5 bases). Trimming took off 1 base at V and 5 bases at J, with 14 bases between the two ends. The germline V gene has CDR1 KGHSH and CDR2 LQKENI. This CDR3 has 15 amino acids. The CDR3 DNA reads TGTGCCAGCTCACCACGAGGGAGCGTCGAGGAGACCCAGTACTTC. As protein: CASSPRGSVEETQYF.

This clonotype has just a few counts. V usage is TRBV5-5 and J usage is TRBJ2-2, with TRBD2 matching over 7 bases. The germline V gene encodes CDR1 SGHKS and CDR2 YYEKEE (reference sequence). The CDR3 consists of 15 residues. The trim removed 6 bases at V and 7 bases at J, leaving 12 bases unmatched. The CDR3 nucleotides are TGTGCCAGCACCTGGGGGACTACAGCGGGCGGGGAGCTGTTTTTT. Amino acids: CASTWGTTAGGELFF.

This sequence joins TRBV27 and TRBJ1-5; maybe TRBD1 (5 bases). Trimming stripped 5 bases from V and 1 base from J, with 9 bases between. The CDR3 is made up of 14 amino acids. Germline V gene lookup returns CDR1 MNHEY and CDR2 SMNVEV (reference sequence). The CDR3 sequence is CASSAWGSNQPQHF. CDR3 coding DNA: TGTGCCAGCAGTGCATGGGGGAGCAATCAGCCCCAGCATTTT.

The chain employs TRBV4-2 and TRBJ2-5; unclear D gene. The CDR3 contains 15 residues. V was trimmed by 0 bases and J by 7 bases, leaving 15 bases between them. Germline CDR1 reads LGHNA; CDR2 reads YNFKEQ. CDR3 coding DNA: TGTGCCAGCAGCCAAGAGGTATCGGTCCCCCGGACCCAGTACTTC. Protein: CASSQEVSVPRTQYF.

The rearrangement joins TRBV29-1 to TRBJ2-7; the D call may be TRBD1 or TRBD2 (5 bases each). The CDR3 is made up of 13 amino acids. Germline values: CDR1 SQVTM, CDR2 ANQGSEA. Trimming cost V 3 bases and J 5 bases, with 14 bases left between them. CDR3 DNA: TGCAGCGTTGAGGGGAACAGGCGGGACGAGCAGTACTTC. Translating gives CSVEGNRRDEQYF.

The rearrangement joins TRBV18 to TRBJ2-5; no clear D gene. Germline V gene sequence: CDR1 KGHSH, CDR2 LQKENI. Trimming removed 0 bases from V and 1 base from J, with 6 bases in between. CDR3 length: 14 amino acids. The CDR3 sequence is CASSPPSAQETQYF. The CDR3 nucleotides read TGTGCCAGCTCACCACCGTCAGCCCAAGAGACCCAGTACTTC.

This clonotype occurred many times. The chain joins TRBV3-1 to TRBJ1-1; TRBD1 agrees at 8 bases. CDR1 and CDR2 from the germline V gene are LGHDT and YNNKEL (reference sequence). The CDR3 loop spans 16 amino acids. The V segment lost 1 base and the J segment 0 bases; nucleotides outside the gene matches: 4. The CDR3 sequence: CASSQAQGALNTEAFF. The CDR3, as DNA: TGTGCCAGCAGCCAAGCGCAGGGGGCATTGAACACTGAAGCTTTCTTT.

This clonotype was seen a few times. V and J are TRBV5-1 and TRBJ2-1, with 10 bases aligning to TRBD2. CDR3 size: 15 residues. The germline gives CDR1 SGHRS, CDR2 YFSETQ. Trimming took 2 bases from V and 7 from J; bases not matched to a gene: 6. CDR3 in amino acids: CASSFSLAGDNEQFF. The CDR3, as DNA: TGCGCCAGCAGCTTCTCTCTAGCGGGAGATAATGAGCAGTTCTTC. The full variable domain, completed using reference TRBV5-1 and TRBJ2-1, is KAGVTQTPRYLIKTRGQQVTLSCSPISGHRSVSWYQQTPGQGLQFLFEYFSETQRNKGNFPGRFSGRQFSNSRSEMNVSTLELGDSALYLCASSFSLAGDNEQFFGPGTRLTVL.

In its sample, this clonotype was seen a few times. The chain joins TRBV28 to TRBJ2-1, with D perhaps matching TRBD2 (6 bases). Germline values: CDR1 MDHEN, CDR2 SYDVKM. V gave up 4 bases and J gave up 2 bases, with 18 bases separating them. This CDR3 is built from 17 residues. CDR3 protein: CASSSLGGGTPYNEQFF. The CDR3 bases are TGTGCCAGCAGTTCTTTGGGAGGCGGGACCCCCTACAATGAGCAGTTCTTC.

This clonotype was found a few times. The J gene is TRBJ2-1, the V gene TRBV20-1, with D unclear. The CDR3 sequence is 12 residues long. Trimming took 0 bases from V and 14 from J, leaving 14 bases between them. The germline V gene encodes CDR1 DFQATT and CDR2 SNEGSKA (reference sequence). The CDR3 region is CSAREDGPREFF. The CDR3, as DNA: TGCAGTGCTAGAGAGGACGGGCCCAGAGAGTTCTTC.

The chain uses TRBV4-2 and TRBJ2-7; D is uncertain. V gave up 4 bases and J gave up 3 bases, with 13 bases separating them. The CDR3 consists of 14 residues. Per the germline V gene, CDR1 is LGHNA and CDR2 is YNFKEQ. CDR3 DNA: TGTGCCAGCAGCCTGGATGTAAAAGACTACGAGCAGTACTTC. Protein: CASSLDVKDYEQYF.

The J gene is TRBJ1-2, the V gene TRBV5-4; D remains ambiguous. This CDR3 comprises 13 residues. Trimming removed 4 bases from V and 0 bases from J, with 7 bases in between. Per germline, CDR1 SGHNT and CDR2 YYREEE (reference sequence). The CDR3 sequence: CASSGRANYGYTF. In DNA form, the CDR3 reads TGTGCCAGCAGCGGGAGGGCTAACTATGGCTACACCTTC.

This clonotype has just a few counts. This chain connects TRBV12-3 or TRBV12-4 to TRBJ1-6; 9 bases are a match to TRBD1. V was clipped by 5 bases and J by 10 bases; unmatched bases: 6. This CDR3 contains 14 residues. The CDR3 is CASSPTGGRSPLHF. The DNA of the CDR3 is TGTGCCAGCAGTCCTACAGGGGGCAGGTCACCCCTCCACTTT.

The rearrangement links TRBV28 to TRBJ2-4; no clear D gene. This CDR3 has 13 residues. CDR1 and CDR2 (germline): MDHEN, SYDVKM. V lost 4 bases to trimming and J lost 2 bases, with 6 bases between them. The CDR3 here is CASSSPSKNIQYF. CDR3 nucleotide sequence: TGTGCCAGCAGTTCACCGTCCAAAAACATTCAGTACTTC.

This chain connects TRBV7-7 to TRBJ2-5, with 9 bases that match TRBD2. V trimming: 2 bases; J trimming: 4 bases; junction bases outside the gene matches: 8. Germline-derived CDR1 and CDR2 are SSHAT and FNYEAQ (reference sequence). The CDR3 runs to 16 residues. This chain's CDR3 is CASSLSSGVRGETQYF. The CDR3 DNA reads TGTGCCAGCAGCTTATCTAGCGGGGTTCGAGGAGAGACCCAGTACTTC.

CDR3 nucleotides: TGCAGCGTGGATCCGGGGCTTTATGAGCAGTTCTTC. Its protein product is CSVDPGLYEQFF. The chain uses TRBV29-1 and TRBJ2-1; D tentatively fits TRBD1 or TRBD2 (5 bases each). Germline V gene sequence: CDR1 SQVTM, CDR2 ANQGSEA. This CDR3 region has 12 residues. Trimming removed 6 bases from V and 8 bases from J, with 14 bases in between.

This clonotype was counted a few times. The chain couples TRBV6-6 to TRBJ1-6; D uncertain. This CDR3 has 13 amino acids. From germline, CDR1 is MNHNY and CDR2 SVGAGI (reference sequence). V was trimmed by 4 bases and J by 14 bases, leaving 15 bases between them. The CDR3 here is CASSSWAPPALHF. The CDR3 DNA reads TGTGCCAGCAGTTCCTGGGCCCCTCCGGCCCTCCACTTT.

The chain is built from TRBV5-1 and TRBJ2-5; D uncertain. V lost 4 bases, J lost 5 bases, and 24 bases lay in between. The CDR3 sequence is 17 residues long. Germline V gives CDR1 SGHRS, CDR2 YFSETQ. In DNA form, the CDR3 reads TGCGCCAGCAGCCCCAGCTGGGGTTCCGACCCCTGGGAGACCCAGTACTTC. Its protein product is CASSPSWGSDPWETQYF.